What follows is one TCR beta chain and its context. This sample is drawn from a study of T cell responses to AZD1222 COVID-19 vaccine. The protocol was immunoSEQ multiplex PCR, while the TCRdb copy is restricted to in-frame clones and leaves out a portion. The sample lists about 150,000 clones, approximately 94% seen once, with about 1.9% in the top ten. The CDR3 length is 15 residues. The germline gives CDR1 KGHSH, CDR2 LQKENI. J was trimmed by 2 bases and V by 4 bases; bases with no gene match: 3. Source: peripheral blood, taken on day 0 of AZD1222 vaccination. The rearrangement links TRBV18 to TRBJ2-7; the match to TRBD2 covers 12 bases. The TCR originated in an adult in good health. In nucleotides, the CDR3 is TGTGCCAGCTCACTAGGACTAGCGGGGACCTACGAGCAGTACTTC. Translated: CASSLGLAGTYEQYF.